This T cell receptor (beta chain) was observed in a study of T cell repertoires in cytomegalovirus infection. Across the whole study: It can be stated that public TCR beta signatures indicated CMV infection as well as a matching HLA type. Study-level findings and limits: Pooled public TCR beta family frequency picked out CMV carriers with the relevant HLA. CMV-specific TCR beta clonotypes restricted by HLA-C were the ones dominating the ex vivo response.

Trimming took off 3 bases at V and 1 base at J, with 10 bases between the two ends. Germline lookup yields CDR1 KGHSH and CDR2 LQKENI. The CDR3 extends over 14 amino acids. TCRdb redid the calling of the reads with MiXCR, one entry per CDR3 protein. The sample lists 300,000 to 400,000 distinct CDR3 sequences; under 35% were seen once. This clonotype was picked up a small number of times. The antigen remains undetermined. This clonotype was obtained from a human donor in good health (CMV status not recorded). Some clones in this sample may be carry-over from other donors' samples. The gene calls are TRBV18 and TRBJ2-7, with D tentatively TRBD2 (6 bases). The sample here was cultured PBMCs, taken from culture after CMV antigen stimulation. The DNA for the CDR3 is TGTGCCAGCTCACCTCGGGACTGGTCCTACGAGCAGTACTTC. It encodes CASSPRDWSYEQYF.